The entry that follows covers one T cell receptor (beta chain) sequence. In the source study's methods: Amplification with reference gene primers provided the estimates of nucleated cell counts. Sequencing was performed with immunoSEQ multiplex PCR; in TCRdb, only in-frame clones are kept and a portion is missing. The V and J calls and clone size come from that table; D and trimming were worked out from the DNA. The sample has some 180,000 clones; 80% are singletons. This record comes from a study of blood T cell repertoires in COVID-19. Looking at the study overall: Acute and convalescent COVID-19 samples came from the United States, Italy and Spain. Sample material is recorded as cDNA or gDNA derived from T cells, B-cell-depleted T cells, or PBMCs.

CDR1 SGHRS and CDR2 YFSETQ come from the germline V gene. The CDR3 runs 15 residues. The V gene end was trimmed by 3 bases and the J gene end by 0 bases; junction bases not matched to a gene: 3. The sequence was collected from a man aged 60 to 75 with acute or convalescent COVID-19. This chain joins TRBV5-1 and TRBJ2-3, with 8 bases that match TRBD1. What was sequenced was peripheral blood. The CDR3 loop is CASSSGDRSTDTQYF. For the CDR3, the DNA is TGCGCCAGCAGCTCGGGGGACAGGAGCACAGATACGCAGTATTTT. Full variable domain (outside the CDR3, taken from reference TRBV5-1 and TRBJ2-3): KAGVTQTPRYLIKTRGQQVTLSCSPISGHRSVSWYQQTPGQGLQFLFEYFSETQRNKGNFPGRFSGRQFSNSRSEMNVSTLELGDSALYLCASSSGDRSTDTQYFGPGTRLTVL.